These 16 T cell receptor beta chains originate from one sample sequenced in a study of OX40 agonist ivuxolimab in advanced cancers. Repertoires were generated with immunoSEQ multiplex PCR, while TCRdb's copy carries only in-frame clones and drops some. There are 36,000 or so clones in the sample; around 77% occur only once, and less than 25% lies in the top ten. This sample comprised CD4+ or CD8+ T cells sorted from blood, obtained in a trial of the OX40 agonist ivuxolimab. Receptors were obtained from an adult with an advanced solid tumor such as melanoma, head and neck, liver or kidney cancer.

The chain recombines TRBV2 with TRBJ1-4; D perhaps matches TRBD1 (5 bases). Germline CDR1 is SNHLY and CDR2 is FYNNEI. This CDR3 contains 12 residues. V shed 4 bases and J shed 10 bases, with 10 bases lying between them. For the CDR3, the DNA is TGTGCCAGCAGTGGGGGGTCTGTAAAACTGTTTTTT. It codes for CASSGGSVKLFF.

The chain combines TRBV4-1 with TRBJ2-6; D remains unclear. From germline, CDR1 is MGHRA and CDR2 YSYEKL. The CDR3 contains 16 residues. The germline V and J ends were trimmed by 0 bases and 0 bases, with 6 bases remaining between them. CDR3 sequence: CASSQDRLSGANVLTF. CDR3 bases: TGCGCCAGCAGCCAAGATCGGCTCTCTGGGGCCAACGTCCTGACTTTC.

This clone was observed a single time. The chain uses TRBV4-3 and TRBJ2-7, with D perhaps TRBD1 (5 bases). V was cut by 0 bases and J by 4 bases, with 16 bases left in between. The CDR3 has 16 amino acids. In germline, CDR1 is LGHNA, CDR2 YSLEER. The CDR3 spells CASSQEGAVVFYEQYF. The CDR3 region has the DNA TGCGCCAGCAGCCAAGAAGGGGCGGTGGTTTTTTACGAGCAGTACTTC.

The CDR3 DNA reads TGTGCCAGCAGTTACGAGTACACCGGGGAGCTGTTTTTT. It yields the protein CASSYEYTGELFF. V gene TRBV6-5 combines with J gene TRBJ2-2; no definite D call. The CDR3 runs to 13 residues. The V end lost 2 bases, the J end lost 3 bases, and 4 bases lay between the germline ends. CDR1 MNHEY and CDR2 SVGAGI come from the germline V gene.

This clone was counted only a few times. This sequence joins TRBV19 and TRBJ2-7; TRBD1 aligns across 9 bases. CDR1 and CDR2 from the germline V gene are LNHDA and SQIVND (reference sequence). CDR3 size: 14 residues. With 5 bases clipped from V and 5 bases from J, the junction kept 7 bases outside the gene matches. The CDR3 region is CASSYGTGPNEQYF. In DNA form, the CDR3 reads TGTGCCAGTAGTTACGGGACAGGGCCAAACGAGCAGTACTTC.

The chain recombines TRBV4-3 with TRBJ1-2; 8 bases align to TRBD1. This CDR3 has 16 residues. CDR1 LGHNA and CDR2 YSLEER come from the germline V gene. The V segment lost 0 bases and the J segment 2 bases; nucleotides outside the gene matches: 5. CDR3 residues: CASSQDPGQGNYGYTF. CDR3 coding DNA: TGCGCCAGCAGCCAAGATCCCGGACAGGGCAACTATGGCTACACCTTC.

The V and J genes are TRBV27 and TRBJ2-1, with D perhaps matching TRBD1 (5 bases). The CDR3 sequence is 13 residues long. Trimming stripped 6 bases from V and 0 bases from J, with 6 bases between. Germline V lookup: CDR1 MNHEY, CDR2 SMNVEV (reference sequence). CDR3 amino acids: CASSDSSYNEQFF. Written as DNA, the CDR3 is TGTGCCAGCAGCGACAGCTCCTACAATGAGCAGTTCTTC.

The chain employs TRBV28 and TRBJ1-1, with 7 nucleotides matching TRBD1. CDR1 and CDR2 from the germline V gene are MDHEN and SYDVKM. V lost 6 bases and J lost 0; bases outside the gene matches: 13. This CDR3 is built from 17 residues. The CDR3 spells CASSPFGTAFMNTEAFF. As DNA, the CDR3 is TGTGCCAGCAGCCCTTTTGGGACAGCCTTCATGAACACTGAAGCTTTCTTT.

This clone turned up a few times. The rearrangement uses TRBV27 and TRBJ2-5, with D possibly called TRBD1 or TRBD2 (5 bases each). V was trimmed by 3 bases and J by 2 bases, leaving 10 bases between them. The CDR3 consists of 14 residues. The germline gives CDR1 MNHEY, CDR2 SMNVEV (reference sequence). The CDR3 DNA follows: TGTGCCAGCAGTTTCCGGGACGGACAAGAGACCCAGTACTTC. Protein product: CASSFRDGQETQYF.

The J gene is TRBJ2-3, the V gene TRBV28; 8 bases agree with TRBD1. With 5 bases clipped from V and 6 bases from J, the junction kept 7 bases outside the gene matches. This CDR3 comprises 14 residues. Germline V gene lookup returns CDR1 MDHEN and CDR2 SYDVKM. In nucleotides, the CDR3 is TGTGCCAGCAGTCGACAGGGGCCGGGGGATACGCAGTATTTT. Its translation: CASSRQGPGDTQYF.

The chain links TRBV16 to TRBJ1-1; 7 bases are a match to TRBD1. Germline CDR1 reads KGHSY; CDR2 reads FQNENV. This CDR3 has 13 residues. V was pared by 4 bases and J by 5 bases, with 4 bases of the junction left unmatched. As DNA, the CDR3 is TGTGCCAGCAGCCTGTTACAGGGGACTGAAGCTTTCTTT. Translating gives CASSLLQGTEAFF.

This clone showed up just once. V is TRBV19 and J is TRBJ1-1; D uncertain. The CDR3 is 13 amino acids. Trimming stripped 2 bases from V and 4 bases from J, with 8 bases between. The germline V gene has CDR1 LNHDA and CDR2 SQIVND (reference sequence). The CDR3 here is CASSISGSTEAFF. The DNA for the CDR3 is TGTGCCAGTAGTATATCGGGGTCCACTGAAGCTTTCTTT.

The V call is TRBV9, the J call TRBJ2-5; TRBD2 might be the D (6 bases). This CDR3 spans 15 amino acids. The V end was cut by 2 bases, the J end by 0 bases, with 11 bases between. Germline V CDR1 and CDR2: SGDLS, YYNGEE. CDR3 region: CASSVGSGYQETQYF. The CDR3 nucleotides are TGTGCCAGCAGCGTTGGTAGCGGATACCAAGAGACCCAGTACTTC.

The rearrangement uses TRBV4-3 and TRBJ2-6; 7 nucleotides agree with TRBD2. CDR1 is LGHNA, CDR2 YSLEER, per germline. V lost 4 bases, J lost 4 bases, and 13 bases stayed unmatched. This CDR3 is built from 18 residues. CDR3 DNA sequence: TGCGCCAGCAGCCCGGCCTGGGGGAGGGTCTCCGGGGCCAACGTCCTGACTTTC. Protein product: CASSPAWGRVSGANVLTF.

The V gene is TRBV27, the J gene TRBJ2-3, with D hard to call. This CDR3 comprises 12 residues. The germline V gene encodes CDR1 MNHEY and CDR2 SMNVEV (reference sequence). V dropped 3 bases and J dropped 6 bases, with 7 bases sitting between them. The CDR3 region is CASSFTKDTQYF. CDR3 nucleotide sequence: TGTGCCAGCAGTTTCACGAAGGATACGCAGTATTTT.

V and J are TRBV6-8 and TRBJ1-1, with TRBD1 as a possible D gene (6 bases). The CDR3 loop spans 18 amino acids. Germline CDR1 is MNHGY and CDR2 is SAAAGT. The V end lost 11 bases, the J end lost 1 base, and 29 bases lay between the germline ends. The chain's CDR3 is CAPASWSGQWFWNTEAFF. In DNA, the CDR3 is TGTGCCCCAGCGTCCTGGTCTGGACAGTGGTTTTGGAACACTGAAGCTTTCTTT.